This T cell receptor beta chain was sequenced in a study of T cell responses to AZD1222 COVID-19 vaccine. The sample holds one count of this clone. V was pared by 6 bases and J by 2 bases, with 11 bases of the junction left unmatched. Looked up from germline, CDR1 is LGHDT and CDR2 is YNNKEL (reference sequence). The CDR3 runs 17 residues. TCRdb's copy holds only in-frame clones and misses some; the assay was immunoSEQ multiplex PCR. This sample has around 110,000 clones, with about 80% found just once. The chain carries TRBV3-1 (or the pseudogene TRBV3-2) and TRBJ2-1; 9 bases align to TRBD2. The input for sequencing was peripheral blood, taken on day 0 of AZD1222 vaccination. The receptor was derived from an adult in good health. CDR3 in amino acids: CASSHWTSAETYNEQFF. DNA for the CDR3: TGTGCCAGCAGTCACTGGACTAGCGCAGAAACCTACAATGAGCAGTTCTTC.